The 9 T cell receptor beta chains below all came from one sample that was sequenced in a study of cytomegalovirus exposure and HLA in healthy donors. PCR used 60 Vbeta primers and 13 Jbeta primers. TCRdb keeps only in-frame clones here, not all; method: immunoSEQ multiplex PCR. Of 150,000 or so clones listed, less than 85% are singletons. Sequences were obtained from PBMCs. The receptors originated from a woman in her sixties in good health and CMV-seropositive.

CDR3 in amino acids: CALTSGLSYNEQFF. In nucleotides, the CDR3 is TGTGCCTTGACTAGCGGGCTCTCCTACAATGAGCAGTTCTTC. The chain employs TRBV30 and TRBJ2-1; 10 positions agree with TRBD2. The CDR3 contains 14 residues. Germline CDR1 and CDR2: GTSNPN and SVGIG (reference sequence). Trimming removed 7 bases from V and 0 bases from J; junction bases left unmatched: 3. Filled out from reference TRBV30 and TRBJ2-1, the complete variable domain reads SQTIHQWPATLVQPVGSPLSLECTVEGTSNPNLYWYRQAAGRGLQLLFYSVGIGQISSEVPQNLSASRPQDRQFILSSKKLLLSDSGFYLCALTSGLSYNEQFFGPGTRLTVL.

The chain joins TRBV5-6 to TRBJ1-4; D might be TRBD1 (6 bases). This CDR3 region has 16 residues. Germline CDR1 SGHDT, CDR2 YYEEEE. V lost 0 bases and J 4 bases, leaving 13 bases between the germline ends. CDR3 in DNA: TGTGCCAGCAGCTTGGGCGCGGGGGGCTTTAATGAAAAACTGTTTTTT. It codes for CASSLGAGGFNEKLFF. The whole variable domain, remainder taken from reference TRBV5-6 and TRBJ1-4, is DAGVTQSPTHLIKTRGQQVTLRCSPKSGHDTVSWYQQALGQGPQFIFQYYEEEERQRGNFPDRFSGHQFPNYSSELNVNALLLGDSALYLCASSLGAGGFNEKLFFGSGTQLSVL.

The rearrangement joins TRBV29-1 to TRBJ1-4, with 10 positions matching TRBD1. The germline CDR1 and CDR2 sequences are SQVTM and ANQGSEA. V lost 4 bases and J lost 5; bases outside the gene matches: 1. The CDR3 has 13 amino acids. This chain's CDR3 is CSVGDRGNEKLFF. Written as DNA, the CDR3 is TGCAGCGTTGGGGACAGGGGAAATGAAAAACTGTTTTTT.

The gene calls are TRBV9 and TRBJ1-1; tentatively, D is TRBD1 (5 bases). V was trimmed by 3 bases and J by 1 base, leaving 10 bases between them. The CDR3 contains 14 residues. From germline, CDR1 is SGDLS and CDR2 YYNGEE. DNA for the CDR3: TGTGCCAGCAGCGCCGGACATGAGAACACTGAAGCTTTCTTT. This encodes CASSAGHENTEAFF. Drawing the rest from reference TRBV9 and TRBJ1-1, the complete variable domain is DSGVTQTPKHLITATGQRVTLRCSPRSGDLSVYWYQQSLDQGLQFLIQYYNGEERAKGNILERFSAQQFPDLHSELNLSSLELGDSALYFCASSAGHENTEAFFGQGTRLTVV.

The sample holds one count of this clone. The chain couples TRBV28 to TRBJ1-4; 10 nucleotides line up with TRBD1. Per the germline V gene, CDR1 is MDHEN and CDR2 is SYDVKM. The CDR3 loop spans 15 amino acids. V gave up 10 bases and J gave up 1 base; unmatched junction bases: 6. The CDR3, as DNA: TGTGCCACCGGACAGGGGGGTTTAACTAATGAAAAACTGTTTTTT. Translation gives CATGQGGLTNEKLFF.

This clone was seen a handful of times. V usage is TRBV29-1 and J usage is TRBJ2-6; D remains ambiguous. V gave up 2 bases and J gave up 3 bases, with 5 bases separating them. This CDR3 has 13 amino acids. Germline values: CDR1 SQVTM, CDR2 ANQGSEA. The CDR3: CSVESDGANVLTF. In nucleotides, the CDR3 is TGCAGCGTTGAATCAGATGGGGCCAACGTCCTGACTTTC.

This chain uses TRBV7-9 with TRBJ1-5, with TRBD1 as a possible D gene (6 bases). The CDR3 sequence is 18 residues long. The ends were cut back, 5 bases at V and 2 bases at J, with 22 bases in the middle. The germline V gene encodes CDR1 SEHNR and CDR2 FQNEAQ (reference sequence). The CDR3 bases are TGTGCCAGCAGCCAAACGCGAGGGGGGGCATTGGGCAATCAGCCCCAGCATTTT. It yields the protein CASSQTRGGALGNQPQHF. The full variable domain, its missing parts supplied by reference TRBV7-9 and TRBJ1-5, is DTGVSQNPRHKITKRGQNVTFRCDPISEHNRLYWYRQTLGQGPEFLTYFQNEAQLEKSRLLSDRFSAERPKGSFSTLEIQRTEQGDSAMYLCASSQTRGGALGNQPQHFGDGTRLSIL.

The chain has TRBV6-1 and TRBJ1-2; TRBD1 matches 9 bases. The V segment lost 3 bases and the J segment 4 bases; nucleotides outside the gene matches: 3. Germline lookup yields CDR1 MNHNS and CDR2 SASEGT. This CDR3 is 14 amino acids long. The CDR3 nucleotides read TGTGCCAGCAGTGAGACAGGGGGGCCCTATGGCTACACCTTC. It is translated as CASSETGGPYGYTF.

The chain uses TRBV2 and TRBJ2-6; 9 nucleotides align to TRBD1. Germline lookup yields CDR1 SNHLY and CDR2 FYNNEI. The CDR3 extends over 16 amino acids. V lost 4 bases, J lost 3 bases, and 4 bases stayed unmatched. The DNA for the CDR3 is TGTGCCAGCAGTGTAACAGGGGGCGGTGGGGCCAACGTCCTGACTTTC. As protein: CASSVTGGGGANVLTF.